The 29 T cell receptor beta chains listed next were all sequenced from one sample in a study of neoadjuvant anti-PD-1 for oral cavity cancer. This table comes from immunoSEQ multiplex PCR, and its TCRdb copy is limited to in-frame clones, with some not included. The sample lists about 16,000 clones; approximately 61% were seen once. Sequences were derived from PBMCs, sampled before nivolumab (anti-PD-1) treatment. All receptors come from a person between 40 and 79 years old with oral cavity squamous cell carcinoma.

The chain combines TRBV25-1 with TRBJ2-1, with D hard to call. Germline CDR1 MGHDK, CDR2 SYGVNS. This CDR3 spans 14 amino acids. The ends were cut back, 1 base at V and 1 base at J, with 5 bases in the middle. The DNA of the CDR3 is TGTGCCAGCAGTGAATTGGGGTCCTACAATGAGCAGTTCTTC. Protein: CASSELGSYNEQFF.

This clone was detected a few times. The chain combines TRBV10-3 with TRBJ1-4; possible D gene TRBD1, 5 bases. The germline V gene has CDR1 ENHRY and CDR2 SYGVKD. The V end was cut by 2 bases, the J end by 4 bases, with 17 bases between. The CDR3 runs to 17 residues. Here the CDR3 DNA reads TGTGCCATCAGTGAGGGAGGGGAGTACGCGGTTAATGAAAAACTGTTTTTT. Its protein product is CAISEGGEYAVNEKLFF.

This clone was found a few times. This chain uses TRBV6-6 with TRBJ1-2; 7 bases are shared with TRBD1. Germline V lookup: CDR1 MNHNY, CDR2 SVGAGI (reference sequence). The junction had 6 bases not matched to a gene; V was cut back by 2 bases and J by 0 bases. The CDR3 covers 16 residues. DNA of the CDR3: TGTGCCAGCAGTTACACGCGGGACAGCTCTAACTATGGCTACACCTTC. It specifies CASSYTRDSSNYGYTF.

This clone was seen a handful of times. This rearrangement joins TRBV6-5 to TRBJ2-7; 7 bases match TRBD2. The CDR3 extends over 13 amino acids. Germline trimming cut 5 bases from V and 2 bases from J; bases unmatched to any gene: 3. Germline V gives CDR1 MNHEY, CDR2 SVGAGI. The CDR3 reads CASSPGTTYEQYF. The CDR3 nucleotides read TGTGCCAGCAGTCCCGGGACTACCTACGAGCAGTACTTC.

This clone was seen only a few times. V is TRBV30 and J is TRBJ2-2; 9 bases agree with TRBD1. V was pared by 0 bases and J by 7 bases, with 6 bases of the junction left unmatched. Germline V lookup: CDR1 GTSNPN, CDR2 SVGIG (reference sequence). The CDR3 consists of 15 residues. The CDR3 DNA follows: TGTGCCTGGAGTGTACGGGACAGGGAGTTCGGGGAGCTGTTTTTT. Translation gives CAWSVRDREFGELFF.

The rearrangement links TRBV6-5 to TRBJ2-7; D is unclear. This CDR3 contains 15 residues. V was clipped by 2 bases and J by 3 bases, with 14 bases between them. The germline V gene has CDR1 MNHEY and CDR2 SVGAGI. The DNA of the CDR3 is TGTGCCAGCAGTTACGGACCGCTTAAAGACTACGAGCAGTACTTC. Amino acids: CASSYGPLKDYEQYF.

The CDR3 DNA reads as TGCGCCAGCAGCTTGACCGACTCCTACGAGCAGTACTTC. Protein sequence: CASSLTDSYEQYF. This chain links TRBV5-1 with TRBJ2-7; D is undetermined. The CDR3 contains 13 residues. V was clipped by 1 base and J by 0 bases, with 5 bases between them. Germline CDR1 is SGHRS and CDR2 is YFSETQ.

V gene TRBV27 combines with J gene TRBJ1-2; D gene ambiguous. Germline assignment: CDR1 MNHEY and CDR2 SMNVEV (reference sequence). CDR3 length: 12 residues. Trimming took 5 bases from V and 4 from J, leaving 8 bases between them. The CDR3 nucleotides read TGTGCCAGCAGTCTAGCTGGCTATGGCTACACCTTC. It encodes CASSLAGYGYTF.

In its sample, this clone was seen once. This chain uses TRBV5-8 with TRBJ1-1; D gene uncertain. Germline loops: CDR1 SGHTS, CDR2 YDEGEE. The germline V and J ends were trimmed by 7 bases and 6 bases, with 10 bases remaining between them. The length of the CDR3 is 11 residues. CDR3 coding DNA: TGTGCCAGCCTTGGATATCCTGAAGCTTTCTTT. Translated: CASLGYPEAFF.

J is TRBJ1-1 and V is TRBV7-6, with TRBD1 matching over 8 bases. In germline, CDR1 is SGHVS, CDR2 FNYEAQ. The ends lost 5 bases at V and 1 base at J; junction bases unmatched: 6. The CDR3 is 15 residues long. This CDR3 reads CASSPIGQGNTEAFF. In DNA form, the CDR3 reads TGTGCCAGCAGCCCAATAGGACAGGGGAACACTGAAGCTTTCTTT.

This clone showed up just a few times. This rearrangement joins TRBV18 to TRBJ1-2, with D possibly matching TRBD1 (5 bases). This CDR3 comprises 14 residues. The V gene's germline CDR1 is KGHSH and CDR2 LQKENI. V was clipped by 0 bases and J by 5 bases, with 10 bases between them. The CDR3 here is CASSPPSGLYGYTF. In nucleotides, the CDR3 is TGTGCCAGCTCACCACCGTCGGGGCTGTATGGCTACACCTTC.

V is TRBV7-8 and J is TRBJ1-1; 11 positions agree with TRBD1. Per the germline V gene, CDR1 is SGHVS and CDR2 is FQNEAQ. Trimming at V came to 5 bases and at J to 5 bases, leaving 7 bases not matched to a gene. This CDR3 comprises 15 residues. This CDR3 is CASSRSGDRGTEAFF. CDR3 sequence (DNA): TGTGCCAGCAGCCGAAGTGGGGACAGGGGGACTGAAGCTTTCTTT.

Here the CDR3 DNA reads TGTGCCAGCAGCCGGACAGGGGGCAGGGGCGGGGAGCTGTTTTTT. It specifies CASSRTGGRGGELFF. The chain carries TRBV7-3 and TRBJ2-2; TRBD1 matches at 11 bases. Germline loops: CDR1 SGHTA, CDR2 FQGTGA. CDR3 length equals 15 residues. The V gene end was trimmed by 5 bases and the J gene end by 7 bases; junction bases not matched to a gene: 6.

The V and J genes are TRBV27 and TRBJ2-7, with 7 bases identical to TRBD2. The germline CDR1 and CDR2 sequences are MNHEY and SMNVEV (reference sequence). The CDR3 is 16 amino acids. Trimming cost V 0 bases and J 4 bases; bases outside gene matches: 9. The CDR3 spells CASSLSFLGGSYEQYF. The DNA for the CDR3 is TGTGCCAGCAGTTTATCATTTTTAGGCGGGAGTTACGAGCAGTACTTC.

In its sample, this clone was seen a few times. The chain uses TRBV5-1 and TRBJ2-2; 12 bases map to TRBD2. Germline values: CDR1 SGHRS, CDR2 YFSETQ. The CDR3 is made up of 15 amino acids. Losses at the gene ends were 6 bases for V and 6 bases for J; bases not matched to a gene: 6. As DNA, the CDR3 is TGCGCCAGCACCCTAGCGGGAGGGCCCCCCGGGGAGCTGTTTTTT. Amino acids: CASTLAGGPPGELFF.

V and J are TRBV11-3 and TRBJ2-3; 15 nucleotides align to TRBD2. This CDR3 is 17 amino acids long. CDR1 is SGHNT and CDR2 is YENEEA in the germline V gene. V lost 4 bases to trimming and J lost 1 base; unmatched junction nucleotides: 3. CDR3 protein: CASSSGLAGGGTDTQYF. DNA for the CDR3: TGTGCCAGCAGCTCGGGACTAGCGGGAGGTGGCACAGATACGCAGTATTTT.

This chain uses TRBV25-1 with TRBJ2-1; the D is unclear. This CDR3 comprises 13 residues. Germline CDR1 reads MGHDK; CDR2 reads SYGVNS. The V end lost 1 base, the J end lost 5 bases, and 6 bases lay between the germline ends. CDR3 bases: TGTGCCAGCAGTGAATGGGAAAACAATGAGCAGTTCTTC. It translates to CASSEWENNEQFF.

This clone was seen just once. V usage is TRBV6-4 and J usage is TRBJ2-3; D gene unclear. The germline CDR1 and CDR2 sequences are MRHNA and SNTAGT. This CDR3 has 14 residues. With 5 bases removed from V and 3 bases from J, the gap between germline ends came to 12 bases. DNA for the CDR3: TGTGCCAGCAGTCACGACGGAGAAACAGATACGCAGTATTTT. Protein sequence: CASSHDGETDTQYF.

This clone was observed a handful of times. This chain links TRBV6-5 with TRBJ1-1, with TRBD1 identical over 7 bases. The length of the CDR3 is 14 residues. Germline V CDR1 and CDR2: MNHEY, SVGAGI. V shed 6 bases and J 1 base; nucleotides not matched to a gene: 5. CDR3 region: CASRPTGPNTEAFF. CDR3 DNA sequence: TGTGCCAGCAGACCGACAGGGCCGAACACTGAAGCTTTCTTT.

The V and J genes are TRBV6-1 and TRBJ2-3; D possibly corresponds to TRBD1 (5 bases). The CDR3 has 14 amino acids. Germline lookup yields CDR1 MNHNS and CDR2 SASEGT. V lost 5 bases and J lost 1, with 10 bases in between. The CDR3 loop is CASSPGSGTDTQYF. The CDR3, as DNA: TGTGCCAGCAGTCCAGGGTCGGGCACAGATACGCAGTATTTT.

The chain employs TRBV30 and TRBJ1-5, with 9 nucleotides matching TRBD1. The CDR3 extends over 14 amino acids. V lost 2 bases to trimming and J lost 7 bases; unmatched junction nucleotides: 6. Germline CDR1 is GTSNPN and CDR2 is SVGIG (reference sequence). This chain's CDR3 is CAWSPTGGGQPQHF. CDR3 DNA: TGTGCCTGGAGTCCCACAGGGGGCGGGCAGCCCCAGCATTTT. Complete variable domain (other parts from reference TRBV30 and TRBJ1-5): SQTIHQWPATLVQPVGSPLSLECTVEGTSNPNLYWYRQAAGRGLQLLFYSVGIGQISSEVPQNLSASRPQDRQFILSSKKLLLSDSGFYLCAWSPTGGGQPQHFGDGTRLSIL.

The J gene is TRBJ2-1, the V gene TRBV5-1, with TRBD1 matching over 8 bases. V was pared by 0 bases and J by 7 bases, with 9 bases of the junction left unmatched. Germline values: CDR1 SGHRS, CDR2 YFSETQ. The CDR3 length is 16 residues. CDR3 loop: CASSLDVAGGLNEQFF. In nucleotides, the CDR3 is TGCGCCAGCAGCTTGGATGTGGCAGGGGGCCTAAATGAGCAGTTCTTC.

The chain combines TRBV30 with TRBJ2-3; D gene unclear. The V end lost 0 bases, the J end lost 2 bases, and 9 bases lay between the germline ends. Germline values: CDR1 GTSNPN, CDR2 SVGIG (reference sequence). The CDR3 covers 14 residues. CDR3 loop: CAWSVESATDTQYF. The CDR3 region has the DNA TGTGCCTGGAGTGTGGAGTCCGCCACAGATACGCAGTATTTT.

J is TRBJ2-7 and V is TRBV9; no definite D call. Trimming took off 4 bases at V and 1 base at J, with 15 bases between the two ends. Germline CDR1 is SGDLS and CDR2 is YYNGEE. The CDR3 covers 15 residues. DNA of the CDR3: TGTGCCAGCAGCCCAAGTTTGGGCGGTTCCTACGAGCAGTACTTC. As protein: CASSPSLGGSYEQYF.

The chain combines TRBV11-3 with TRBJ1-3, with D unresolved. The germline V and J ends were trimmed by 1 base and 7 bases, with 11 bases remaining between them. There are 14 residues in the CDR3. CDR1 SGHNT and CDR2 YENEEA come from the germline V gene. In DNA, the CDR3 is TGTGCCAGCAGCTTAGGCCTCGAGGGCAACACCATATATTTT. Residues: CASSLGLEGNTIYF.

This clone was picked up a small number of times. The sample carries other DNA sequences with the same CDR3. This sequence joins TRBV7-3 and TRBJ2-1; 7 bases fit TRBD1. Germline V gene data show CDR1 as SGHTA and CDR2 as FQGTGA. CDR3 length: 15 residues. V shed 0 bases, J shed 2 bases, and the junction held 1 base outside the gene matches. The CDR3 sequence is CASSLTGGTYNEQFF. The CDR3 region has the DNA TGTGCCAGCAGCTTAACAGGGGGCACCTACAATGAGCAGTTCTTC.

The chain carries TRBV29-1 and TRBJ1-1; D is unresolved. The germline V and J ends were trimmed by 7 bases and 1 base, with 10 bases remaining between them. Germline V gives CDR1 SQVTM, CDR2 ANQGSEA. The CDR3 runs 12 residues. DNA for the CDR3: TGCAGCGCCCGCCGGCAGAACACTGAAGCTTTCTTT. Protein product: CSARRQNTEAFF.

This clone was detected only once. The chain recombines TRBV6-5 with TRBJ2-1; D call uncertain. The CDR3 loop spans 15 amino acids. The V and J ends lost 0 bases and 5 bases respectively, with 11 bases between them. Germline V CDR1 and CDR2: MNHEY, SVGAGI. In DNA form, the CDR3 reads TGTGCCAGCAGTTACTCTCCAGGCCCGAACAATGAGCAGTTCTTC. Protein sequence: CASSYSPGPNNEQFF.

As for this clone: The junction differs from germline at one of its ends, possibly a read error. The chain combines TRBV7-7 with TRBJ2-5; D gene uncertain. This CDR3 comprises 13 residues. The germline CDR1 and CDR2 sequences are SSHAT and FNYEAQ (reference sequence). The DNA of the CDR3 is TGTGCTAGCAGCCCGGCCATAAAAGAGACCCAGTACTTC. Translated: CASSPAIKETQYF.